A single sample gave rise to the 20 T cell receptor beta chains below, sequenced in a study of beta chain features in type 1 diabetes. Overall study results and limits: Moderate yet significant TCRB CDR3 shortening was seen in Type 1 diabetes patients in all four CD4+ subsets.

The antigens for these receptors are not known. cDNA synthesis used the whole RNA isolate, giving expressed TCRB sequences. The assay was immunoSEQ multiplex PCR, and TCRdb's table has in-frame clones only and misses some. The sample shows about 700,000 clones, about an eighth of them seen only once. Sequenced input: naive CD4+ T cells from blood. Receptor source: a man aged 18-30 years with type 1 diabetes.

In its sample, this clone was seen a few times. The sample carries other DNA sequences with the same CDR3. V gene TRBV9 combines with J gene TRBJ1-1; D is uncertain. CDR3 length: 13 residues. V lost 0 bases to trimming and J lost 1 base, with 4 bases between them. The germline CDR1 and CDR2 sequences are SGDLS and YYNGEE. In DNA form, the CDR3 reads TGTGCCAGCAGCGTAGCGGGGAACACTGAAGCTTTCTTT. It is translated as CASSVAGNTEAFF.

The V and J genes are TRBV28 and TRBJ2-5, with D possibly TRBD1 on 6 matching bases. CDR3 length: 15 amino acids. Trimming removed 5 bases from V and 0 bases from J, with 13 bases in between. Germline V gene lookup returns CDR1 MDHEN and CDR2 SYDVKM. In nucleotides, the CDR3 is TGTGCCAGCAGTGGGGCAGGGGCGTACCAAGAGACCCAGTACTTC. Residues: CASSGAGAYQETQYF.

In this sample, this clone turned up a few times. This rearrangement joins TRBV25-1 to TRBJ2-2; possible D gene TRBD1, 6 bases. Germline V CDR1 and CDR2: MGHDK, SYGVNS. The CDR3 loop spans 15 amino acids. The V end lost 8 bases, the J end lost 3 bases, and 16 bases lay between the germline ends. CDR3 coding DNA: TGTGCCAGCTCGAGGGCAGGGGCGTACACCGGGGAGCTGTTTTTT. As protein: CASSRAGAYTGELFF.

The chain has TRBV5-4 and TRBJ1-6, with D possibly matching TRBD1 (5 bases). From germline, CDR1 is SGHNT and CDR2 YYREEE (reference sequence). The CDR3 is made up of 17 amino acids. V was pared by 0 bases and J by 9 bases, with 19 bases between. The CDR3 sequence is CASSLGQGTSSSSPLHF. Written as DNA, the CDR3 is TGTGCCAGCAGCTTGGGGCAGGGCACTTCTTCCTCTTCACCCCTCCACTTT.

This clone was picked up a small number of times. The chain carries TRBV6-4 and TRBJ2-3; 9 bases match TRBD1. Germline CDR1 and CDR2: MRHNA and SNTAGT. CDR3 length: 14 amino acids. Losses at the gene ends were 5 bases for V and 6 bases for J; bases not matched to a gene: 6. The CDR3 nucleotides are TGTGCCAGCAGTACGGACAGGGGAAGCGATACGCAGTATTTT. Translated: CASSTDRGSDTQYF.

The V and J genes are TRBV14 and TRBJ1-6; D remains unclear. In germline, CDR1 is SGHDN, CDR2 FVKESK. V lost 4 bases, J lost 11 bases, and 6 bases lay in between. This CDR3 is 11 amino acids long. The CDR3 DNA is TGTGCCAGCAGCCCGCCCCCACCCCTCCACTTT. This encodes CASSPPPPLHF.

This clone was found a few times. The chain links TRBV7-9 to TRBJ2-7; D gene ambiguous. Trimming stripped 5 bases from V and 0 bases from J, with 14 bases between. CDR1 and CDR2 from the germline V gene are SEHNR and FQNEAQ (reference sequence). The CDR3 runs to 15 residues. In DNA form, the CDR3 reads TGTGCCAGCAGCCCCCGTATGCAGAACTCCTACGAGCAGTACTTC. This gives the protein CASSPRMQNSYEQYF.

The gene calls are TRBV6-6 and TRBJ2-2; D is tentatively TRBD1 or TRBD2 (5 bases each). Germline CDR1 reads MNHNY; CDR2 reads SVGAGI (reference sequence). This CDR3 has 16 residues. V gave up 4 bases and J gave up 6 bases, with 18 bases separating them. The CDR3 DNA follows: TGTGCCAGCAGTTCCCCCCGTAAAGGGGACCCCGGGGAGCTGTTTTTT. Translation: CASSSPRKGDPGELFF.

The table lists this clone with a few counts. This sequence joins TRBV9 and TRBJ2-7; TRBD1 matches at 9 bases. This CDR3 contains 14 residues. Germline CDR1 reads SGDLS; CDR2 reads YYNGEE. After removal of 0 bases from V and 5 bases from J, the junction contained 3 bases not matched to a gene. CDR3 protein: CASSVADRGHEQYF. In DNA form, the CDR3 reads TGTGCCAGCAGCGTAGCGGACAGGGGCCACGAGCAGTACTTC.

This clone has a handful of counts. The rearrangement joins TRBV6-1 to TRBJ1-2, with D uncertain. Trimming left V 4 bases short and J 4 bases short, with 10 bases between. This CDR3 region has 13 residues. Germline V gene sequence: CDR1 MNHNS, CDR2 SASEGT. The DNA for the CDR3 is TGTGCCAGCAGTGTTCCCTCAGCCTATGGCTACACCTTC. It encodes CASSVPSAYGYTF.

This clone was counted between two and nine times. The chain joins TRBV29-1 to TRBJ1-4, with a possible D match to TRBD1 (5 bases). The ends were cut back, 4 bases at V and 0 bases at J, with 12 bases in the middle. CDR1 and CDR2 (germline): SQVTM, ANQGSEA. CDR3 size: 15 residues. CDR3 nucleotide sequence: TGCAGCGTTGGCAAAGGGGCCTCAACTAATGAAAAACTGTTTTTT. This sequence encodes CSVGKGASTNEKLFF.

V usage is TRBV27 and J usage is TRBJ2-5; D is possibly TRBD2 (6 bases). Germline values: CDR1 MNHEY, CDR2 SMNVEV (reference sequence). Deletions cut 5 bases from V and 2 bases from J, with 18 bases between. The CDR3 loop spans 16 amino acids. Written as DNA, the CDR3 is TGTGCCAGCAGTCCTCGAGGAGGGTTGGGGCAAGAGACCCAGTACTTC. This gives the protein CASSPRGGLGQETQYF.

This sequence joins TRBV6-1 and TRBJ1-5, with 7 bases fitting TRBD1. The CDR3 runs to 15 residues. V dropped 6 bases and J dropped 2; count of bases not matched to a gene: 7. In germline, CDR1 is MNHNS, CDR2 SASEGT. This chain's CDR3 is CASRPGTVGNQPQHF. CDR3 nucleotide sequence: TGTGCCAGCAGACCCGGGACAGTCGGCAATCAGCCCCAGCATTTT.

The V gene is TRBV7-9, the J gene TRBJ2-7; 11 positions agree with TRBD1. Germline V lookup: CDR1 SEHNR, CDR2 FQNEAQ (reference sequence). Germline trimming cut 5 bases from V and 3 bases from J; bases unmatched to any gene: 9. The CDR3 sequence is 16 residues long. CDR3 in amino acids: CASSEATGTGGYEQYF. The CDR3 DNA follows: TGTGCCAGCAGCGAAGCGACCGGGACAGGGGGCTACGAGCAGTACTTC.

This chain uses TRBV10-3 with TRBJ2-1; 9 bases are a match to TRBD2. The CDR3 extends over 14 amino acids. V lost 7 bases and J lost 8; bases outside the gene matches: 9. Germline-derived CDR1 and CDR2 are ENHRY and SYGVKD. CDR3 sequence reads: CAITERGAEDEQFF. The CDR3 DNA follows: TGTGCCATCACCGAGCGGGGGGCCGAAGATGAGCAGTTCTTC.

The chain employs TRBV18 and TRBJ2-5, with 9 nucleotides matching TRBD1. Germline V lookup: CDR1 KGHSH, CDR2 LQKENI. J was trimmed by 1 base and V by 8 bases; bases with no gene match: 8. The length of the CDR3 is 15 residues. The CDR3 spells CASAKGTGSQETQYF. As DNA, the CDR3 is TGTGCCAGCGCGAAAGGGACAGGGTCCCAAGAGACCCAGTACTTC.

This clone was picked up a small number of times. The genes are TRBV9 and TRBJ2-6, with 7 bases fitting TRBD2. The CDR3 is made up of 19 amino acids. CDR1 is SGDLS and CDR2 is YYNGEE in the germline V gene. Trimming at V came to 4 bases and at J to 0 bases, leaving 13 bases not matched to a gene. CDR3 nucleotide sequence: TGTGCCAGCAGCCTGCGGGGGATCGAGCCCTTCTCTGGGGCCAACGTCCTGACTTTC. Translated, it gives CASSLRGIEPFSGANVLTF.

This clone was counted only a few times. The chain joins TRBV18 to TRBJ2-2; D possibly corresponds to TRBD1 (5 bases). The CDR3 spans 16 residues. Germline V gene data show CDR1 as KGHSH and CDR2 as LQKENI. Trimming pared 1 base from V and 4 bases from J, leaving 13 bases between. The CDR3 bases are TGTGCCAGCTCACCACGGGCCAGGGCGGTCACCGGGGAGCTGTTTTTT. Amino acid sequence: CASSPRARAVTGELFF.

This clone has only a few counts. This chain connects TRBV5-1 to TRBJ2-5; 11 bases are shared with TRBD1. J gave up 6 bases and V 6 bases, and 10 bases lay outside the gene matches. From germline, CDR1 is SGHRS and CDR2 YFSETQ. The CDR3 sequence is 15 residues long. Written as DNA, the CDR3 is TGCGCCAGCACCCAGTGGACAGGGGGCGAGAAGACCCAGTACTTC. Its translation: CASTQWTGGEKTQYF.

This clone came up a few times. V and J are TRBV30 and TRBJ2-3; D is uncertain. This CDR3 is 14 amino acids long. CDR1 and CDR2 from the germline V gene are GTSNPN and SVGIG (reference sequence). V was cut by 0 bases and J by 0 bases, with 7 bases left in between. The CDR3 region is CAWSVLVSTDTQYF. The CDR3 nucleotides read TGTGCCTGGAGTGTCTTGGTCAGCACAGATACGCAGTATTTT.